The rows below give T cell receptor beta chains drawn from one sample of a study of shared clonotypes between healthy human individuals. Profiling relied on immunoSEQ multiplex PCR, and the TCRdb table lists in-frame clones only, not all of them. This table has about 120,000 clones, more than 65% appearing once. Sample: memory CD8+ T cells sorted from blood. These TCRs come from a woman aged 25 to 39 in good health. Each CDR3 is given with its conserved first and last residue. The D gene is left open where the match is weak. Clone size appears in some rows only: once, few, many, or a class for an expanded clone.

j_call v_call clone_size d_call cdr3_nt cdr3_aa
TRBJ2-3 TRBV27 few . TGTGCCAGCAGTGATAAGCCCCCGGATACGCAGTATTTT CASSDKPPDTQYF
TRBJ2-7 TRBV25-1 . . TGTGCCAGCAGTGAATCTCTAGCCAAACACGAGCAGTACTTC CASSESLAKHEQYF
TRBJ2-7 TRBV28 few TRBD1 TGTGCCAGCAGTTTGTGGTGGTCGACAGGGGCTCCTCTCGAGCAGTACTTC CASSLWWSTGAPLEQYF
TRBJ2-2 TRBV7-8 few . TGTGCCAGCAGCTTAGTCTGGATCCCGGGGACCGGGGAGCTGTTTTTT CASSLVWIPGTGELFF
TRBJ1-2 TRBV21-1 . . TGTGCCAGCAGCCACCACCCAGGACGGGCGAACTATGGCTACACCTTC CASSHHPGRANYGYTF
TRBJ1-2 TRBV7-3 . TRBD1 TGTGCCAGCAGCTTAGTGGACAGGGGTTTGGGCTACACCTTC CASSLVDRGLGYTF
TRBJ1-4 TRBV7-9 . . TGTGCCAGCAGCCCCCACAGGAAGAGTAATGAAAAACTGTTTTTT CASSPHRKSNEKLFF
TRBJ2-3 TRBV11-3 . TRBD1 TGTGCCAGCAGCTGGACAGGGGCGAGCACAGATACGCAGTATTTT CASSWTGASTDTQYF
TRBJ2-1 TRBV7-2 . . TGTGCCAGCAGCTTAGAATGGACGGCCTACAATGAGCAGTTCTTC CASSLEWTAYNEQFF
TRBJ2-4 TRBV29-1 . . TGCAGCGTTGAGGTGGAGGCAGGAAACATTCAGTACTTC CSVEVEAGNIQYF
TRBJ1-5 TRBV6-4 many . TGTGCCAGCAGTGAACGGGGCGACAGGAATCAGCCCCAGCATTTT CASSERGDRNQPQHF
TRBJ2-7 TRBV19 . . TGTGCCAGTACTAAGGGCGGGGCGTTAGACTCCTACGAGCAGTACTTC CASTKGGALDSYEQYF
TRBJ1-1 TRBV7-9 . . TGTGCCAGCAGCCACAACAGGGATATGAACACTGAAGCTTTCTTT CASSHNRDMNTEAFF
TRBJ1-1 TRBV10-3 . TRBD1 TGTGCCATCAGTGGACTCCCAGGGGGGGAGAACACTGAAGCTTTCTTT CAISGLPGGENTEAFF
TRBJ2-3 TRBV4-2 . TRBD2 TGTGCCAGCAGCCAAGAGGCTAGCGGGAGTCCAGATACGCAGTATTTT CASSQEASGSPDTQYF
TRBJ2-2 TRBV29-1 . . TGCAGCGGGCGGGTCCGAACGGGGGAGCTGTTTTTT CSGRVRTGELFF
TRBJ2-3 TRBV5-8 . . TGTGCCAGCAGCTTTGGTTGGGGGCAGTATTTT CASSFGWGQYF
TRBJ1-5 TRBV6-1 many . TGTGCCAGCAGTGAAGGGGACACCCATCAGCCCCAGCATTTT CASSEGDTHQPQHF
TRBJ1-1 TRBV28 . TRBD1 TGTGCCAGCAGTTTGGCAGGGGGGAACACTGAAGCTTTCTTT CASSLAGGNTEAFF
TRBJ1-6 TRBV6-4 few TRBD1 TGTGCCAGCAGTGACACAGGGGGCAATTCACCCCTCCACTTT CASSDTGGNSPLHF